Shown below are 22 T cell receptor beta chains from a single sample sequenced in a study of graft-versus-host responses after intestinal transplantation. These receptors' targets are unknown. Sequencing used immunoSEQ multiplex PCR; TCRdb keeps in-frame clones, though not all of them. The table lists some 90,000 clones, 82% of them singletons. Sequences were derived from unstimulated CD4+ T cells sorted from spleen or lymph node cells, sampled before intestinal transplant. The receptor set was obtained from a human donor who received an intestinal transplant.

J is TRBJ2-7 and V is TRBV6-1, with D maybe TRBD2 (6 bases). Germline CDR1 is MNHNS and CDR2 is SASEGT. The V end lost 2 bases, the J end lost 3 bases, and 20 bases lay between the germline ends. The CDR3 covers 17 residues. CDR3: CASSEPEGYVIYYEQYF. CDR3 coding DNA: TGTGCCAGCAGTGAACCGGAGGGCTATGTAATCTACTACGAGCAGTACTTC.

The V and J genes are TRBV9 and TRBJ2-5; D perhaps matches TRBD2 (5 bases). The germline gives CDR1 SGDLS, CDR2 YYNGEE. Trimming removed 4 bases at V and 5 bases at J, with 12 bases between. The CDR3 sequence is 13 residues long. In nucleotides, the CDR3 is TGTGCCAGCAGCCGAACCGGGGATGAGACCCAGTACTTC. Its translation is CASSRTGDETQYF.

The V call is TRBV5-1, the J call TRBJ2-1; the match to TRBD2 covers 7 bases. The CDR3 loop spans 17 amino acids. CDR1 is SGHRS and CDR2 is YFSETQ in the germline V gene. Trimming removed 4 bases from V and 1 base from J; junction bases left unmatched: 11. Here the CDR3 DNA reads TGCGCCAGCAGCCCGGAGGGAGGGGCGGGTTCCTACAATGAGCAGTTCTTC. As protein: CASSPEGGAGSYNEQFF.

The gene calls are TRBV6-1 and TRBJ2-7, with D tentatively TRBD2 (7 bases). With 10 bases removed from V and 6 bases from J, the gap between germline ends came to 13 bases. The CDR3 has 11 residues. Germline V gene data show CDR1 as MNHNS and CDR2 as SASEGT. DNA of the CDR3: TGTGCCATCGGAGGGGGGGGCGAGCAGTACTTC. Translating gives CAIGGGGEQYF.

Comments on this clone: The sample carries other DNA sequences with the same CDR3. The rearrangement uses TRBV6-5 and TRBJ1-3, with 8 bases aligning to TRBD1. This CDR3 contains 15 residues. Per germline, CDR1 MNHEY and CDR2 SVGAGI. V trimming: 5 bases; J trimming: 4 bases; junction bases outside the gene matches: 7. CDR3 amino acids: CASSRQGAKGNTIYF. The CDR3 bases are TGTGCCAGCAGTAGGCAGGGGGCGAAAGGAAACACCATATATTTT.

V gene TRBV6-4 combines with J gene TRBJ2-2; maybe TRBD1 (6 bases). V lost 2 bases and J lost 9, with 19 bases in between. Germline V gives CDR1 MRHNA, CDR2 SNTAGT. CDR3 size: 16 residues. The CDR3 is CASSDPPAQGRWELFF. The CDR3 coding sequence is TGTGCCAGCAGTGACCCACCAGCACAGGGTCGGTGGGAGCTGTTTTTT.

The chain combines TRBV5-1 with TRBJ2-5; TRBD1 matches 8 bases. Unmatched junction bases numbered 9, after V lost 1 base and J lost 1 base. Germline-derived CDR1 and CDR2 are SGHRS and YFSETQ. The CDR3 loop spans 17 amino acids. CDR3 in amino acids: CASSLKRQGTVQETQYF. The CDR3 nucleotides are TGCGCCAGCAGCTTGAAAAGACAGGGGACAGTCCAAGAGACCCAGTACTTC. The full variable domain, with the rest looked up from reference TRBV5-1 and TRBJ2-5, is KAGVTQTPRYLIKTRGQQVTLSCSPISGHRSVSWYQQTPGQGLQFLFEYFSETQRNKGNFPGRFSGRQFSNSRSEMNVSTLELGDSALYLCASSLKRQGTVQETQYFGPGTRLLVL.

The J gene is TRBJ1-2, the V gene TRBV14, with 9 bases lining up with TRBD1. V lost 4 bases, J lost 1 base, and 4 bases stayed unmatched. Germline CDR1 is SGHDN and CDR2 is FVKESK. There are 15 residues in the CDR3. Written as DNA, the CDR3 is TGTGCCAGCAGCCGGGACAGGGCTCGTAACTATGGCTACACCTTC. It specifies CASSRDRARNYGYTF. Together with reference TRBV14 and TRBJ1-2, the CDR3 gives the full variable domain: EAGVTQFPSHSVIEKGQTVTLRCDPISGHDNLYWYRRVMGKEIKFLLHFVKESKQDESGMPNNRFLAERTGGTYSTLKVQPAELEDSGVYFCASSRDRARNYGYTFGSGTRLTVV.

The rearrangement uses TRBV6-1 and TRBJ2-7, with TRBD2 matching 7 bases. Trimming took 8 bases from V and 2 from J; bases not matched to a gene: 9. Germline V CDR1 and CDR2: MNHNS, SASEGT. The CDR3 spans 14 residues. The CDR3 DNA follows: TGTGCCAGCGGGGGGTCTAGCGGACCCTACGAGCAGTACTTC. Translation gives CASGGSSGPYEQYF.

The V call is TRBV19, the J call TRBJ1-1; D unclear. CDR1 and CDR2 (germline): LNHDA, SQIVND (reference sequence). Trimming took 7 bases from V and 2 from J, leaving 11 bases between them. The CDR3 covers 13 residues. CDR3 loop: CASKEVGNTEAFF. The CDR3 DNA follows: TGTGCCAGTAAGGAGGTGGGTAACACTGAAGCTTTCTTT.

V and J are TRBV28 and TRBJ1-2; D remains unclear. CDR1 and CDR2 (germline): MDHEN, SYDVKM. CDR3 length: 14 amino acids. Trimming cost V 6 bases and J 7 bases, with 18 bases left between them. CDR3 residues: CASSPSGWRTGYTF. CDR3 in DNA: TGTGCCAGCAGCCCCAGCGGATGGCGGACTGGCTACACCTTC.

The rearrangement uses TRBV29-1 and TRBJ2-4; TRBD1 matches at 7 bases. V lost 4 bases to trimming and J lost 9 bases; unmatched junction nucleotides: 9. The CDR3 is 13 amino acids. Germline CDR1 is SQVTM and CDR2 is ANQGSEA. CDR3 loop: CSVVRDSGSIQYF. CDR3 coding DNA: TGCAGCGTTGTTAGGGACAGCGGTAGCATTCAGTACTTC. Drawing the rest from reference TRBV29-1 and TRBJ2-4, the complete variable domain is SAVISQKPSRDICQRGTSLTIQCQVDSQVTMMFWYRQQPGQSLTLIATANQGSEATYESGFVIDKFPISRPNLTFSTLTVSNMSPEDSSIYLCSVVRDSGSIQYFGAGTRLSVL.

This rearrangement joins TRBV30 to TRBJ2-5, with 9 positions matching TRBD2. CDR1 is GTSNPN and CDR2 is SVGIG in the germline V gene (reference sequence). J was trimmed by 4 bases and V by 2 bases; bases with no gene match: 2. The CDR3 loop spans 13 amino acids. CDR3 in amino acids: CAWSSGGLETQYF. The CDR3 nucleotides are TGTGCCTGGAGTAGCGGGGGGTTAGAGACCCAGTACTTC.

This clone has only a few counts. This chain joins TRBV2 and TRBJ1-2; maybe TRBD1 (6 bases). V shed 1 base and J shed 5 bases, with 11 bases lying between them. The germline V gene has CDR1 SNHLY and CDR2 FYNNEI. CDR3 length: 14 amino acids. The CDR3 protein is CASSEGGGEYGYTF. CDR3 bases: TGTGCCAGCAGTGAAGGAGGGGGAGAATATGGCTACACCTTC.

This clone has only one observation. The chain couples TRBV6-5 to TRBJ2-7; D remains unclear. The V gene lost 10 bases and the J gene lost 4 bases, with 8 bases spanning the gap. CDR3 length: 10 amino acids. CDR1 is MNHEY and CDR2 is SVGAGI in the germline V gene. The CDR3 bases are TGTGCCATCAAGACATACGAGCAGTACTTC. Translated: CAIKTYEQYF.

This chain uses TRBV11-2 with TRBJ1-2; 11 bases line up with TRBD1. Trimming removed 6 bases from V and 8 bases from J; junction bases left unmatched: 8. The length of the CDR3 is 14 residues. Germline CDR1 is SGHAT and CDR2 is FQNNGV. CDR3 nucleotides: TGTGCCAGCAGTGGGGACAGGGGGAAATCGGGCTACACCTTC. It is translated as CASSGDRGKSGYTF.

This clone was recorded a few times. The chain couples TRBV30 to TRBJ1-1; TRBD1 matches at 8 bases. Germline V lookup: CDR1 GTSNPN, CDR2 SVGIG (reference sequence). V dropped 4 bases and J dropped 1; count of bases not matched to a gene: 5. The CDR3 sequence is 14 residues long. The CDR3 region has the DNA TGTGCCTGGACTTGGACAGGGAAGAACACTGAAGCTTTCTTT. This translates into CAWTWTGKNTEAFF.

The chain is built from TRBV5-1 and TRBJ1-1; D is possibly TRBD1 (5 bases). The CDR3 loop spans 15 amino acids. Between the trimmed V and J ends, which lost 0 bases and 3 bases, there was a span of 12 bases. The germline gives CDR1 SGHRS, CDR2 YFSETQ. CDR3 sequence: CASSLASGLYTEAFF. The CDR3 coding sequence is TGCGCCAGCAGCTTGGCGTCAGGGTTGTACACTGAAGCTTTCTTT.

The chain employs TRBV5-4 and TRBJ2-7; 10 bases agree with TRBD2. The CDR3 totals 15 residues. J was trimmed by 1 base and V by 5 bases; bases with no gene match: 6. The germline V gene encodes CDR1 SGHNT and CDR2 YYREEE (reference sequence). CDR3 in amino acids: CASRSGTSASYEQYF. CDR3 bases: TGTGCCAGCAGATCCGGGACTAGCGCATCCTACGAGCAGTACTTC.

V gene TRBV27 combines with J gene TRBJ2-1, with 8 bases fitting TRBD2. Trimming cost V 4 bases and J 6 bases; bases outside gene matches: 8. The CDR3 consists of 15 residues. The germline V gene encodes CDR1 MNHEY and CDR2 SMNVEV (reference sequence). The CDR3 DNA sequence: TGTGCCAGCAGTTGGAGGGGCGGGAGGAGCAATGAGCAGTTCTTC. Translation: CASSWRGGRSNEQFF.

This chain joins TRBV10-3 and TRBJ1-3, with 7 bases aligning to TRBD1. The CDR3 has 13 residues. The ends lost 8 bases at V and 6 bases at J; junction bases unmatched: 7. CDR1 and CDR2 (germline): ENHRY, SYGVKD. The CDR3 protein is CAIAGTVENTIYF. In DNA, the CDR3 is TGTGCCATCGCCGGGACAGTCGAAAACACCATATATTTT.

This CDR3 is CASGGGPQETQYF. The CDR3 DNA is TGTGCCAGCGGGGGGGGACCTCAAGAGACCCAGTACTTC. The chain links TRBV2 to TRBJ2-5; 7 nucleotides line up with TRBD2. Germline CDR1 and CDR2: SNHLY and FYNNEI. This CDR3 comprises 13 residues. V shed 8 bases and J 2 bases; nucleotides not matched to a gene: 5.